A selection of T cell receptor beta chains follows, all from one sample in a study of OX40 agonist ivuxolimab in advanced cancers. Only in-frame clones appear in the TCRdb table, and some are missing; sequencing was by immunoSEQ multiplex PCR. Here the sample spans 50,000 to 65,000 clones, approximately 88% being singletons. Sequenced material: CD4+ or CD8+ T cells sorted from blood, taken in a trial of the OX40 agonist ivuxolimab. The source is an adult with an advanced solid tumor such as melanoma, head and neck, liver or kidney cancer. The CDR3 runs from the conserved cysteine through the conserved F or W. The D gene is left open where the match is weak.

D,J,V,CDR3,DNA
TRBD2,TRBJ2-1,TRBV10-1,CASSESGGGANEQFF,TGCGCCAGCAGTGAGTCGGGCGGGGGGGCCAATGAGCAGTTCTTC
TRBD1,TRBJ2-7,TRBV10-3,CAISERGRTGADEQYF,TGTGCCATCAGTGAGAGGGGTAGGACAGGGGCGGACGAGCAGTACTTC
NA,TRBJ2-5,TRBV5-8,CASTYAHARETQYF,TGTGCCAGCACCTATGCCCATGCAAGAGAGACCCAGTACTTC
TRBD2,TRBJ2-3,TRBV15,CATLGTSGDTQYF,TGTGCCACCCTTGGGACTAGCGGGGATACGCAGTATTTT
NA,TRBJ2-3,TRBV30,CAWRLTGGGWYF,TGTGCCTGGAGATTAACCGGAGGGGGCTGGTATTTT
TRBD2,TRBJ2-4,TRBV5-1,CASSQDGGGAKNIQYF,TGCGCCAGCAGCCAGGACGGCGGGGGGGCCAAAAACATTCAGTACTTC
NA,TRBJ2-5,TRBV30,CAWSVGVGTRRTQYF,TGTGCCTGGAGTGTCGGAGTTGGGACACGGAGGACCCAGTACTTC
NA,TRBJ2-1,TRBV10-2,CASSEEGLEGNEQFF,TGCGCCAGCAGTGAAGAGGGGCTGGAGGGGAATGAGCAGTTCTTC
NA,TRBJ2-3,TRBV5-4,CASSFGGLTDTQYF,TGTGCCAGCAGCTTCGGCGGGTTAACAGATACGCAGTATTTT
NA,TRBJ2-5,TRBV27,CASSLSAGEYQETQYF,TGTGCCAGCAGTTTATCGGCAGGGGAGTACCAAGAGACCCAGTACTTC
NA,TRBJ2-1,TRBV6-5,CASSYSVIGDEQFF,TGTGCCAGCAGTTACTCTGTAATAGGGGATGAGCAGTTCTTC